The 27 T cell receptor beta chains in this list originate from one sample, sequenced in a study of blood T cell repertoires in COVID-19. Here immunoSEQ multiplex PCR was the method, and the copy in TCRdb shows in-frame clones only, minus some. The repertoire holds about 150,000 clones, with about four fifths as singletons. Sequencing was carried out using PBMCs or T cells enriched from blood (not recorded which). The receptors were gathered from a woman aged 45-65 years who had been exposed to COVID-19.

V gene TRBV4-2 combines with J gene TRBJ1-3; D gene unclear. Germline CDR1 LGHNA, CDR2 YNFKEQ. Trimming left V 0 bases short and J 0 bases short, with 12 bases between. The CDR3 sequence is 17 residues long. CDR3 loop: CASSQDLVQVSGNTIYF. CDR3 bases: TGTGCCAGCAGCCAAGATCTCGTTCAGGTCTCTGGAAACACCATATATTTT.

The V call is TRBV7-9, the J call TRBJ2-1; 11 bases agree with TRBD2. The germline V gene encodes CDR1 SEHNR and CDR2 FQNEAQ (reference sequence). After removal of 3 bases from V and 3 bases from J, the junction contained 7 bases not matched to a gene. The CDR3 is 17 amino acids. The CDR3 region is CASSFLLAGGVYNEQFF. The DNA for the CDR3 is TGTGCCAGCAGCTTCCTTCTAGCGGGGGGAGTCTACAATGAGCAGTTCTTC.

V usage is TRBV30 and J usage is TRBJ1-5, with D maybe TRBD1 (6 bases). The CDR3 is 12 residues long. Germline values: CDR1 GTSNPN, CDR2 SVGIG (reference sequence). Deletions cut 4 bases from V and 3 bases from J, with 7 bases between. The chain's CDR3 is CAWNRDNQPQHF. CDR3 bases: TGTGCCTGGAACAGGGACAATCAGCCCCAGCATTTT.

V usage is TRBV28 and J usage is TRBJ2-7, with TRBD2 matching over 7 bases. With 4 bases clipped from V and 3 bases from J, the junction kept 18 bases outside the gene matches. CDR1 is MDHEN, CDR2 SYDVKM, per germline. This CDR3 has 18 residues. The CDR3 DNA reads TGTGCCAGCAGTTCCTCCATCGGGGGGTCGGAAACTTTCTACGAGCAGTACTTC. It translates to CASSSSIGGSETFYEQYF.

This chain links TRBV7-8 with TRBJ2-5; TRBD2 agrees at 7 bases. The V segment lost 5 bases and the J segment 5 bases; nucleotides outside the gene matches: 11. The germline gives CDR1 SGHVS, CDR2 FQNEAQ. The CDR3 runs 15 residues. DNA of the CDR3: TGTGCCAGCAGCCGAATGGGAGGGGCTATGGAGACCCAGTACTTC. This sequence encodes CASSRMGGAMETQYF.

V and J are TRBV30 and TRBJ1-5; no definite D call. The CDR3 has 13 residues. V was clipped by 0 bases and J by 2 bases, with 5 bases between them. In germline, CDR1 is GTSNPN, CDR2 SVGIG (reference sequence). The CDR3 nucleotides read TGTGCCTGGAGTGTACGAGGCAATCAGCCCCAGCATTTT. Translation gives CAWSVRGNQPQHF.

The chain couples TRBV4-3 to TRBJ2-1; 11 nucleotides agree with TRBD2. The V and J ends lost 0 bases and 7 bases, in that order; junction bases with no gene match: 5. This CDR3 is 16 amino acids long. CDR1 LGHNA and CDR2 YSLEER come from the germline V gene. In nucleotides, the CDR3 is TGCGCCAGCAGCCAAGATAGCGGGGGGGCTTCGAATGAGCAGTTCTTC. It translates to CASSQDSGGASNEQFF.

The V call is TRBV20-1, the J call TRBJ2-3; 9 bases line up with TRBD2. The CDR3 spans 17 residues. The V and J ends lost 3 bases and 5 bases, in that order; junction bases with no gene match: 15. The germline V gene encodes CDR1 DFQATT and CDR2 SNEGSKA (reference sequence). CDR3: CSASAQGSGGRGDTQYF. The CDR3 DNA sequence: TGCAGTGCTAGTGCCCAGGGTAGCGGGGGCCGGGGAGATACGCAGTATTTT.

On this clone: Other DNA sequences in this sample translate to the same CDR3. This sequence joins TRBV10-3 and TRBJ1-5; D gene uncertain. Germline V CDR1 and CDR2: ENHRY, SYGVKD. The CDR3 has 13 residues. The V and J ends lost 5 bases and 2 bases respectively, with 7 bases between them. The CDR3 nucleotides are TGTGCCATCAGTAGAGTTGGCAATCAGCCCCAGCATTTT. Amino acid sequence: CAISRVGNQPQHF.

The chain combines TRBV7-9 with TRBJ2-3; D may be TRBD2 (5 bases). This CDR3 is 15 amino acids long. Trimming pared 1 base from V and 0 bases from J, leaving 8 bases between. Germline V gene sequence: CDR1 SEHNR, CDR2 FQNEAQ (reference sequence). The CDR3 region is CASSLGRTSTDTQYF. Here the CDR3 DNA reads TGTGCCAGCAGCTTAGGGCGGACTAGCACAGATACGCAGTATTTT.

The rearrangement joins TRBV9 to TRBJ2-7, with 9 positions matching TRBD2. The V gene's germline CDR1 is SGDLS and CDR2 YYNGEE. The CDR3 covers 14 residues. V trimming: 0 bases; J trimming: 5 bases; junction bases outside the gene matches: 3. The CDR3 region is CASSVEGTSNEQYF. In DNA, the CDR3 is TGTGCCAGCAGCGTAGAAGGGACTAGCAACGAGCAGTACTTC.

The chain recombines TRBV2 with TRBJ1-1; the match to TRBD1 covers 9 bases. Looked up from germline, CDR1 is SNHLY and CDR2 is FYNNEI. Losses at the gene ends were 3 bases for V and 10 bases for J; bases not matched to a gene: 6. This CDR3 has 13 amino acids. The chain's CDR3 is CASSDQTGGLAFF. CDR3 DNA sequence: TGTGCCAGCAGTGATCAAACAGGGGGCCTAGCTTTCTTT.

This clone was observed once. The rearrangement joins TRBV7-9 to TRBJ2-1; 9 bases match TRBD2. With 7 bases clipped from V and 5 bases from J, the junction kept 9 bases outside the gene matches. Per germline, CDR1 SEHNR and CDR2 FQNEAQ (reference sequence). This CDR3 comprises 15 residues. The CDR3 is CASTRTGLADNEQFF. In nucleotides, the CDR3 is TGTGCCAGCACTCGAACGGGACTAGCCGACAATGAGCAGTTCTTC.

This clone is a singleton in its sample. This chain's CDR3 is CASSPRDSLNNEQFF. CDR3 DNA: TGTGCCAGCAGCCCCCGAGATAGCCTCAACAATGAGCAGTTCTTC. The J gene is TRBJ2-1, the V gene TRBV9; D unclear. The CDR3 spans 15 residues. Trimming took 4 bases from V and 5 from J, leaving 16 bases between them. CDR1 is SGDLS and CDR2 is YYNGEE in the germline V gene. Full variable domain (outside the CDR3, taken from reference TRBV9 and TRBJ2-1): DSGVTQTPKHLITATGQRVTLRCSPRSGDLSVYWYQQSLDQGLQFLIQYYNGEERAKGNILERFSAQQFPDLHSELNLSSLELGDSALYFCASSPRDSLNNEQFFGPGTRLTVL.

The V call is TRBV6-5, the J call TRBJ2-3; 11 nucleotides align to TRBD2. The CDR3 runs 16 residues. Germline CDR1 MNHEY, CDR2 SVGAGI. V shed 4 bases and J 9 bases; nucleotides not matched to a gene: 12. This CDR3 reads CASSWLAGGGSPTQYF. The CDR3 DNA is TGTGCCAGCAGTTGGCTAGCGGGAGGAGGATCGCCAACGCAGTATTTT.

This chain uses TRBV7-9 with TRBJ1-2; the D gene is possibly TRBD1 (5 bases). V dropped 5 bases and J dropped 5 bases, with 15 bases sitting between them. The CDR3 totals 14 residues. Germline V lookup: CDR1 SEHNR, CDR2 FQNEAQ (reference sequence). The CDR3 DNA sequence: TGTGCCAGCAGCGAAACCGACAGTCTGTATGGCTACACCTTC. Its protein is CASSETDSLYGYTF.

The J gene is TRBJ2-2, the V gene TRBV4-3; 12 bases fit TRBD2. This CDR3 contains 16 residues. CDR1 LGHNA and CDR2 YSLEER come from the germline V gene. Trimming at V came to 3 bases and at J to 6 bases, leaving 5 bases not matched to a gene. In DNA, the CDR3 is TGCGCCAGCAGCCACCCCGGGACTAGCGGGCCCGGGGAGCTGTTTTTT. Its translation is CASSHPGTSGPGELFF.

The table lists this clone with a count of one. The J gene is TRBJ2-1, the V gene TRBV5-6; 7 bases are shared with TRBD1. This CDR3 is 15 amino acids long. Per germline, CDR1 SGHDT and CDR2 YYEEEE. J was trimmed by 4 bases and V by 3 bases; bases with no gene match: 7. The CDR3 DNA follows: TGTGCCAGCAGCTCCCCGGGACAGTGGTACAATGAGCAGTTCTTC. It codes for CASSSPGQWYNEQFF.

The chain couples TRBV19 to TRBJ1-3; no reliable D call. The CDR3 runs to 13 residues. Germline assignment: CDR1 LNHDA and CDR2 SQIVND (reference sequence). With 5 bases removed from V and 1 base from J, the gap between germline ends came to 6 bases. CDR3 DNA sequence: TGTGCCAGTAGTTTCTCGTCTGGAAACACCATATATTTT. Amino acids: CASSFSSGNTIYF.

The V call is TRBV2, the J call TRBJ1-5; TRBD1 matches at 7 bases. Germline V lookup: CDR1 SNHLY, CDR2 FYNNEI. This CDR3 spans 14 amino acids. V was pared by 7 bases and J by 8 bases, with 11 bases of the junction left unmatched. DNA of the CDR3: TGTGCCAGCATCGGACCGAGGGGGCGGGAGCCCCAGCATTTT. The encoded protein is CASIGPRGREPQHF.

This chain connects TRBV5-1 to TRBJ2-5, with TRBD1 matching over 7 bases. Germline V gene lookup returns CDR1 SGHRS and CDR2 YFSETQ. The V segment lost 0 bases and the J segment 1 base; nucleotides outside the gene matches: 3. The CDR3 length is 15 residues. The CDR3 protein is CASSLVYRGQETQYF. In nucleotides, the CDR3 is TGCGCCAGCAGCTTGGTGTACAGGGGCCAAGAGACCCAGTACTTC. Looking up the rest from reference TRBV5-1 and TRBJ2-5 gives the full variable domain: KAGVTQTPRYLIKTRGQQVTLSCSPISGHRSVSWYQQTPGQGLQFLFEYFSETQRNKGNFPGRFSGRQFSNSRSEMNVSTLELGDSALYLCASSLVYRGQETQYFGPGTRLLVL.

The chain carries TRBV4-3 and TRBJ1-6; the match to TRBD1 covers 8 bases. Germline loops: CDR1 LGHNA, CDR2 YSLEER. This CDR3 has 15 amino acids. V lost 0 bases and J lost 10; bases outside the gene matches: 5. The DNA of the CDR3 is TGCGCCAGCAGCCAAGAGGGGACAGGAAAATCACCCCTCCACTTT. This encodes CASSQEGTGKSPLHF.

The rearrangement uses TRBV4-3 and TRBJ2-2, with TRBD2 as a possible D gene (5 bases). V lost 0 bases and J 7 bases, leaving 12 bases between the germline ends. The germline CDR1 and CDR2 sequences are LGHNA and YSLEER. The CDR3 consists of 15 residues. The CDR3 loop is CASSQDHLAGGELFF. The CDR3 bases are TGCGCCAGCAGCCAAGATCATCTGGCGGGCGGGGAGCTGTTTTTT.

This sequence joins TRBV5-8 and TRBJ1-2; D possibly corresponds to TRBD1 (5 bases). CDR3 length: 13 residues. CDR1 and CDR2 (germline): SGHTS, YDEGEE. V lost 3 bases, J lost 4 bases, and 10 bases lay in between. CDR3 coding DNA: TGTGCCAGCAGCTCACAGGTAGTCTATGGCTACACCTTC. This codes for CASSSQVVYGYTF.

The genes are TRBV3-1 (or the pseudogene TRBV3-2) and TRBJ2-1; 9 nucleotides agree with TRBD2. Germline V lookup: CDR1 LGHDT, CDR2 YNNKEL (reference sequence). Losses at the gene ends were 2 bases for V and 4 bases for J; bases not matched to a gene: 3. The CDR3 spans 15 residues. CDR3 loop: CASSQLAGTYNEQFF. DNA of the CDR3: TGTGCCAGCAGCCAACTAGCGGGGACATACAATGAGCAGTTCTTC.

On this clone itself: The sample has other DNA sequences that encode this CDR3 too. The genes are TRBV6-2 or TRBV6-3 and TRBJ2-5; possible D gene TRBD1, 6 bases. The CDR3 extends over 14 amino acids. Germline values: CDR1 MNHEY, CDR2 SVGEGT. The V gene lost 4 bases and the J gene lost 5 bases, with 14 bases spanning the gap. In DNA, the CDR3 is TGTGCCAGCAGTTCACAGGGATTCAGTGAGACCCAGTACTTC. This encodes CASSSQGFSETQYF.

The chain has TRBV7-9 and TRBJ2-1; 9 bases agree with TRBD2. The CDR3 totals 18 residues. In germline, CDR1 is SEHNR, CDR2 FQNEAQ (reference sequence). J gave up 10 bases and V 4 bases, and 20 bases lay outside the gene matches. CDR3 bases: TGTGCCAGCAGCTCCCCCTCTGGTCTCTCCCTAGCGGGGTACGAGCAGTTCTTC. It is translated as CASSSPSGLSLAGYEQFF.